The present T cell receptor beta chain was sequenced within a study of vaccination and CD4 T cells after COVID-19. Study in general: The convalescent group had six males, four females, seven Caucasians, two Asians, one multiracial. Samples after vaccination came a median approximately 70 days past dose two, ranging 14 to 241.

The assay that was used to sequence DNA from cultured CD4+ T cells was the Oncomine TCR Beta short-read assay. TCRdb reprocessed the PCR reads via MiXCR and lists one record per CDR3 protein. The sample has fewer than 20,000 distinct CDR3 sequences, 50% to 65% seen once. CDR3 length equals 15 residues. Trimming shortened V by 3 bases and J by 1 base, and 11 bases separated the two germline ends. Germline loops: CDR1 MNHNS, CDR2 SASEGT. Treatment reported: 10-day PBMC culture with coronavirus spike peptide pools or control peptides (ViraFEST assay). On this clonotype itself: No antigen is known for it.

The sample in question was CD4+ T cells from blood, cultured in vitro, obtained before SARS-CoV-2 vaccination. The rearrangement uses TRBV6-1 and TRBJ2-3; perhaps TRBD1 as D (5 bases). This sequence was found in a human donor who had recovered from COVID-19. The CDR3 protein is CASSETETRTDTQYF. The CDR3 DNA is TGTGCCAGCAGTGAGACAGAAACACGCACAGATACGCAGTATTTT.